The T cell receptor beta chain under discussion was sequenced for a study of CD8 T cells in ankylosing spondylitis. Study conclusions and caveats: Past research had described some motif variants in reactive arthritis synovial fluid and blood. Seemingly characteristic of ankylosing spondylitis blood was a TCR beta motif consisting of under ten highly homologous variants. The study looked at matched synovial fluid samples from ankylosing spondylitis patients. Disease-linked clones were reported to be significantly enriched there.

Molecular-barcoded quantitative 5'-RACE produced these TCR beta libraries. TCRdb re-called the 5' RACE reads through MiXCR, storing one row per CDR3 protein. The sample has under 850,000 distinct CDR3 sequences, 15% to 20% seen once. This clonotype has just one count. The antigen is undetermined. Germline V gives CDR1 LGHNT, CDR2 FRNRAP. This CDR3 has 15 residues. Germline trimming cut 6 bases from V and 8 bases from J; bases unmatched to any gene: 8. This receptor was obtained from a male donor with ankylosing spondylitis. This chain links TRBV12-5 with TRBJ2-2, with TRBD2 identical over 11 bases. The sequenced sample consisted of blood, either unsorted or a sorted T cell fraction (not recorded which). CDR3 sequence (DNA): TGTGCTAGTGGGGTAGCGGGGGGGCCTGTAGGGGAGCTGTTTTTT. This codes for CASGVAGGPVGELFF.